This paragraph reports one T cell receptor beta chain. Its antigen is not identified. The data stem from a study of T cell responses to AZD1222 COVID-19 vaccine. Findings of the study overall: There were vaccine-associated CD4 TCRs across spike, dominant at 160-218 and 743-854. The sample set comprised mostly white British donors with more females, and clonal diversity was possibly underestimated.

The assay was immunoSEQ multiplex PCR, and TCRdb's table has in-frame clones only and misses some. The sample lists roughly 150,000 clones; 91% were seen once. In germline, CDR1 is SEHNR, CDR2 FQNEAQ (reference sequence). Between the trimmed V and J ends, which lost 7 bases and 1 base, there was a span of 10 bases. The CDR3 is made up of 14 amino acids. The clonotype originates from an adult in good health. The sequenced sample was peripheral blood, obtained on day 0 of AZD1222 vaccination. V usage is TRBV7-9 and J usage is TRBJ2-2; D possibly corresponds to TRBD1 (5 bases). The CDR3 region has the DNA TGTGCCAGCACCATCGGACAGAACACCGGGGAGCTGTTTTTT. Encoded protein: CASTIGQNTGELFF.